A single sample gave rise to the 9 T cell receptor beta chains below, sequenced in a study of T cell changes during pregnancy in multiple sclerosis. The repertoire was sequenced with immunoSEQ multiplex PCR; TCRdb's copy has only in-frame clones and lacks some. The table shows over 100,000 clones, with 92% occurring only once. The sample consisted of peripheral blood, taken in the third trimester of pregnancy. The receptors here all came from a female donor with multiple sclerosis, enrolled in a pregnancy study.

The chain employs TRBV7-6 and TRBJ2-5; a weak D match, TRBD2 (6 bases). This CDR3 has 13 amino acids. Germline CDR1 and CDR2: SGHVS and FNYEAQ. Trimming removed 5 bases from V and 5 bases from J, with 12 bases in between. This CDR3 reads CASSPGSQETQYF. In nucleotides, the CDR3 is TGTGCCAGCAGCCCCGGGAGCCAGGAGACCCAGTACTTC.

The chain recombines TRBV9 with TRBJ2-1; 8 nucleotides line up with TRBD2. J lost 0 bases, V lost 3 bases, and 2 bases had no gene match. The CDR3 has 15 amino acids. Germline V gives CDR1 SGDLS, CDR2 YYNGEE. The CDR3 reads CASSASGGSYNEQFF. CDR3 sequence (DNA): TGTGCCAGCAGCGCAAGCGGGGGCTCCTACAATGAGCAGTTCTTC.

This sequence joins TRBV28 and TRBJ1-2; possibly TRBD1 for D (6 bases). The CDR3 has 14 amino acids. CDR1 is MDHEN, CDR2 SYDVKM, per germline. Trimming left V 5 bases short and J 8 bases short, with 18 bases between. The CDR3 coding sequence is TGTGCCAGCAGTCAATTGACAGGCTGGATAGGCTACACCTTC. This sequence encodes CASSQLTGWIGYTF.

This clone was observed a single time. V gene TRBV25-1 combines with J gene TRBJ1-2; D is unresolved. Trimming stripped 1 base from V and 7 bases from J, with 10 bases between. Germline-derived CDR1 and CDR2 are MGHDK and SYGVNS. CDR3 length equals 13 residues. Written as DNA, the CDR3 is TGTGCCAGCAGTGAATTTGTGGGGAGTGGCTACACCTTC. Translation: CASSEFVGSGYTF.

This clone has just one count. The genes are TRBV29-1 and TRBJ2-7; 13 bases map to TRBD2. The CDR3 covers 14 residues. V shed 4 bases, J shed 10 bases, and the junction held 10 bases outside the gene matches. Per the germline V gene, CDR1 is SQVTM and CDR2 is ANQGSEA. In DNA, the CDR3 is TGCAGCGTTGTGCCGGGACTAGCGGGAACGGAACAGTACTTC. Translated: CSVVPGLAGTEQYF.

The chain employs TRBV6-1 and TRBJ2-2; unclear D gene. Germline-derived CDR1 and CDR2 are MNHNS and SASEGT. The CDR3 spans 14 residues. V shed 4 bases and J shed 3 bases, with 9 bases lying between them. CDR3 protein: CASSVSRYTGELFF. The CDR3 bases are TGTGCCAGCAGTGTTTCCAGGTACACCGGGGAGCTGTTTTTT.

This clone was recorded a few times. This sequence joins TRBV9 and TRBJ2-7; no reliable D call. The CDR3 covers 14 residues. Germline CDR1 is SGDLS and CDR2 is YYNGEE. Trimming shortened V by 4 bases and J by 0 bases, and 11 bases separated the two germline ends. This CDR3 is CASSPSGASYEQYF. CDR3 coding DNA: TGTGCCAGCAGCCCCTCCGGAGCCTCCTACGAGCAGTACTTC.

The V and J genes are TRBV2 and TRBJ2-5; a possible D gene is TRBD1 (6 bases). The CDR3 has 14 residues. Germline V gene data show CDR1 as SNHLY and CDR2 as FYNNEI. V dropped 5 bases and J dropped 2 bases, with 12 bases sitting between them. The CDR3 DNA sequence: TGTGCCAGCAGTCCCGGGACATTTCAAGAGACCCAGTACTTC. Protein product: CASSPGTFQETQYF. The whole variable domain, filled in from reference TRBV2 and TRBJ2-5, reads EPEVTQTPSHQVTQMGQEVILRCVPISNHLYFYWYRQILGQKVEFLVSFYNNEISEKSEIFDDQFSVERPDGSNFTLKIRSTKLEDSAMYFCASSPGTFQETQYFGPGTRLLVL.

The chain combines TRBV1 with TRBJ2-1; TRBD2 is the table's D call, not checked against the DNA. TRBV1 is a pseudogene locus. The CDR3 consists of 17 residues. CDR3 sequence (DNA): TGCACCAGCAGCCAAGGGACTAGCGGGGGAGGCTACAATGAGCAGTTCTTC. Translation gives CTSSQGTSGGGYNEQFF.